This passage covers 28 T cell receptor beta chains from one sample sequenced in a study of T cell changes during pregnancy in multiple sclerosis. Only in-frame clones appear in the TCRdb table, and some are missing; sequencing was by immunoSEQ multiplex PCR. The sample has tens of thousands of clones, 94% seen once; the top ten hold 2% to 3%. Specimen: peripheral blood, collected in the third trimester of pregnancy. These receptors were taken from a female donor with multiple sclerosis, enrolled in a pregnancy study.

This chain connects TRBV9 to TRBJ2-1; D is possibly TRBD2 (6 bases). The CDR3 covers 15 residues. V was clipped by 0 bases and J by 1 base, with 8 bases between them. Germline CDR1 reads SGDLS; CDR2 reads YYNGEE. CDR3 region: CASSVGGGSYNEQFF. The CDR3 DNA is TGTGCCAGCAGCGTAGGGGGAGGTTCCTACAATGAGCAGTTCTTC.

The chain joins TRBV19 to TRBJ2-2; D unclear. V was pared by 3 bases and J by 1 base, with 9 bases between. There are 15 residues in the CDR3. Germline loops: CDR1 LNHDA, CDR2 SQIVND (reference sequence). The CDR3 nucleotides are TGTGCCAGTAGTATTCTTCCAGGGAACACCGGGGAGCTGTTTTTT. Its protein product is CASSILPGNTGELFF.

The J gene is TRBJ1-3, the V gene TRBV4-2, with D perhaps matching TRBD1 (5 bases). Germline V lookup: CDR1 LGHNA, CDR2 YNFKEQ. The germline V and J ends were trimmed by 4 bases and 1 base, with 17 bases remaining between them. The CDR3 is made up of 17 amino acids. The CDR3 loop is CASSPRAREVSGNTIYF. The CDR3 bases are TGTGCCAGCAGCCCCCGTGCCAGGGAGGTTTCTGGAAACACCATATATTTT.

The rearrangement joins TRBV7-2 to TRBJ2-5; 7 nucleotides align to TRBD1. The trim removed 3 bases at V and 2 bases at J, leaving 6 bases unmatched. This CDR3 contains 15 residues. Germline V CDR1 and CDR2: SGHTA, FQGNSA. CDR3 residues: CASSFTGTVQETQYF. In nucleotides, the CDR3 is TGTGCCAGCAGCTTCACCGGGACAGTACAAGAGACCCAGTACTTC.

This clone has just one count. The chain combines TRBV2 with TRBJ2-7; TRBD1 agrees at 7 bases. Losses at the gene ends were 1 base for V and 3 bases for J; bases not matched to a gene: 6. The V gene's germline CDR1 is SNHLY and CDR2 FYNNEI. This CDR3 is built from 15 residues. CDR3 sequence: CASSEGPAGGYEQYF. In DNA, the CDR3 is TGTGCCAGCAGTGAAGGACCGGCAGGGGGCTACGAGCAGTACTTC.

V usage is TRBV19 and J usage is TRBJ1-5; no firm D call. Germline CDR1 reads LNHDA; CDR2 reads SQIVND (reference sequence). This CDR3 has 13 amino acids. The V gene lost 3 bases and the J gene lost 11 bases, with 14 bases spanning the gap. CDR3 nucleotides: TGTGCCAGTAGTATCCCAACAAGGAGGGCCCAGCATTTT. Residues: CASSIPTRRAQHF.

This sequence joins TRBV7-6 and TRBJ2-5, with a weak D call TRBD1 (6 bases). The germline CDR1 and CDR2 sequences are SGHVS and FNYEAQ. The CDR3 sequence is 13 residues long. Trimming pared 5 bases from V and 3 bases from J, leaving 10 bases between. The CDR3 protein is CASSPGDKETQYF. The CDR3, as DNA: TGTGCCAGCAGCCCAGGGGACAAAGAGACCCAGTACTTC.

This clone was counted a single time. V and J are TRBV7-9 and TRBJ2-5; D unresolved. CDR1 is SEHNR and CDR2 is FQNEAQ in the germline V gene (reference sequence). The CDR3 runs to 14 residues. Trimming removed 4 bases from V and 0 bases from J, with 9 bases in between. In DNA form, the CDR3 reads TGTGCCAGCAGCTCTAGTGTGTACCAAGAGACCCAGTACTTC. It specifies CASSSSVYQETQYF.

This chain joins TRBV18 and TRBJ2-7, with a possible D match to TRBD2 (6 bases). Germline CDR1 is KGHSH and CDR2 is LQKENI. V lost 5 bases and J 6 bases, leaving 11 bases between the germline ends. CDR3 length equals 12 residues. The CDR3 DNA reads TGTGCCAGCTCAGGACTATGGTCCGAGCAGTACTTC. Translation: CASSGLWSEQYF.

This CDR3 is CASSLLGDEQFF. Written as DNA, the CDR3 is TGTGCCAGCAGCCTACTAGGCGATGAGCAGTTCTTC. V gene TRBV13 combines with J gene TRBJ2-1; tentative D call: TRBD2 (5 bases). Per germline, CDR1 PRHDT and CDR2 FYEKMQ (reference sequence). This CDR3 spans 12 amino acids. The germline V and J ends were trimmed by 5 bases and 8 bases, with 10 bases remaining between them.

The chain couples TRBV2 to TRBJ1-1; maybe TRBD1 (5 bases). This CDR3 has 14 residues. V was shortened by 6 bases and J by 0 bases, with 11 bases between the two germline ends. Germline lookup yields CDR1 SNHLY and CDR2 FYNNEI. The CDR3 region is CASRARVMNTEAFF. DNA for the CDR3: TGTGCCAGCAGGGCCAGGGTAATGAACACTGAAGCTTTCTTT.

The rearrangement uses TRBV5-8 and TRBJ1-2; a possible D gene is TRBD1 (5 bases). Looked up from germline, CDR1 is SGHTS and CDR2 is YDEGEE. The V gene lost 2 bases and the J gene lost 4 bases, with 12 bases spanning the gap. The CDR3 is 14 amino acids. CDR3 sequence reads: CASSFPQGSYGYTF. The CDR3 DNA follows: TGTGCCAGCAGCTTCCCGCAGGGTAGCTATGGCTACACCTTC.

The V call is TRBV7-6, the J call TRBJ2-1, with 16 bases lining up with TRBD2. V gave up 1 base and J gave up 9 bases; unmatched junction bases: 9. The CDR3 sequence is 18 residues long. Looked up from germline, CDR1 is SGHVS and CDR2 is FNYEAQ. CDR3 loop: CASSLVGTSGGVLGEQFF. In nucleotides, the CDR3 is TGTGCCAGCAGCTTAGTAGGGACTAGCGGGGGGGTTTTGGGTGAGCAGTTCTTC. The variable domain in full, with the rest retrieved from reference TRBV7-6 and TRBJ2-1, is GAGVSQSPRYKVTKRGQDVALRCDPISGHVSLYWYRQALGQGPEFLTYFNYEAQQDKSGLPNDRFSAERPEGSISTLTIQRTEQRDSAMYRCASSLVGTSGGVLGEQFFGPGTRLTVL.

This chain links TRBV27 with TRBJ2-5; a weak D match, TRBD1 (5 bases). Germline CDR1 MNHEY, CDR2 SMNVEV (reference sequence). The CDR3 is 13 amino acids. The ends were cut back, 4 bases at V and 1 base at J, with 7 bases in the middle. The DNA for the CDR3 is TGTGCCAGCAGTTCAGGGTTCCAAGAGACCCAGTACTTC. Its protein is CASSSGFQETQYF.

In this sample, this clone turned up once. The chain recombines TRBV19 with TRBJ1-1, with TRBD1 identical over 9 bases. Looked up from germline, CDR1 is LNHDA and CDR2 is SQIVND (reference sequence). The CDR3 is 13 residues long. Unmatched junction bases numbered 0, after V lost 3 bases and J lost 4 bases. The CDR3 DNA reads as TGTGCCAGTAGTATGGGACAGGGCACTGAAGCTTTCTTT. Residues: CASSMGQGTEAFF.

V is TRBV10-3 and J is TRBJ2-2; D unclear. The CDR3 contains 13 residues. Trimming removed 9 bases at V and 5 bases at J, with 13 bases between. CDR1 is ENHRY and CDR2 is SYGVKD in the germline V gene. CDR3 nucleotide sequence: TGTGCCATTCAGGAATTTTTAACCGGGGAGCTGTTTTTT. Residues: CAIQEFLTGELFF.

The genes are TRBV7-6 and TRBJ2-3; 11 bases fit TRBD1. V lost 4 bases, J lost 6 bases, and 12 bases stayed unmatched. The CDR3 extends over 17 amino acids. Germline CDR1 SGHVS, CDR2 FNYEAQ. The DNA for the CDR3 is TGTGCCAGCAGCTCTAGGACAGGGGGCCCCTTAGGGGATACGCAGTATTTT. It encodes CASSSRTGGPLGDTQYF.

The chain couples TRBV10-3 to TRBJ2-4; TRBD2 is a possible D gene (5 bases). Germline assignment: CDR1 ENHRY and CDR2 SYGVKD. V was pared by 0 bases and J by 2 bases, with 11 bases between. This CDR3 spans 16 amino acids. The CDR3 region has the DNA TGTGCCATCAGTGAGTCGATGGGGAGAACCAAAAACATTCAGTACTTC. Protein product: CAISESMGRTKNIQYF.

The chain uses TRBV19 and TRBJ1-5; possibly TRBD1 for D (5 bases). This CDR3 spans 14 amino acids. Per the germline V gene, CDR1 is LNHDA and CDR2 is SQIVND (reference sequence). The V and J ends lost 7 bases and 6 bases respectively, with 16 bases between them. The CDR3 here is CASKTRDLGQPQHF. CDR3 nucleotides: TGTGCCAGTAAAACCCGGGACTTGGGTCAGCCCCAGCATTTT.

J is TRBJ1-4 and V is TRBV4-1; D gene uncertain. The CDR3 runs to 15 residues. The germline CDR1 and CDR2 sequences are MGHRA and YSYEKL. V dropped 4 bases and J dropped 4 bases, with 13 bases sitting between them. This CDR3 reads CASSPLEAYNEKLFF. CDR3 nucleotides: TGCGCCAGCAGCCCCCTCGAGGCATATAATGAAAAACTGTTTTTT.

This clone was counted a single time. The J gene is TRBJ2-5, the V gene TRBV4-1, with 10 bases that match TRBD1. Germline V gene sequence: CDR1 MGHRA, CDR2 YSYEKL. The J segment lost 10 bases and the V segment lost 3 bases, leaving 5 bases of the junction unmatched. The CDR3 spans 13 residues. In DNA, the CDR3 is TGCGCCAGCAGCCATGCGACAGGGGGCGACCAGTACTTC. Translation gives CASSHATGGDQYF.

The chain carries TRBV7-8 and TRBJ2-7; D may be TRBD1 (5 bases). Trimming removed 6 bases from V and 2 bases from J, with 11 bases in between. Germline V lookup: CDR1 SGHVS, CDR2 FQNEAQ. The CDR3 consists of 13 residues. The CDR3 is CASRSDTAYEQYF. Here the CDR3 DNA reads TGTGCCAGCAGGTCGGACACTGCCTACGAGCAGTACTTC.

With respect to this clone: An end of the junction differs from the germline gene, which may be a read error. The chain's CDR3 is CASSEVGRGGEQFF. In DNA, the CDR3 is TGTGCCAGCAGCGAAGTTGGTAGAGGGGGTGAGCAGTTCTTC. This chain joins TRBV2 and TRBJ2-1; D possibly corresponds to TRBD1 (6 bases). This CDR3 comprises 14 residues. CDR1 and CDR2 from the germline V gene are SNHLY and FYNNEI.

The rearrangement links TRBV29-1 to TRBJ1-4; 7 nucleotides agree with TRBD1. The V and J ends lost 1 base and 6 bases, in that order; junction bases with no gene match: 2. Looked up from germline, CDR1 is SQVTM and CDR2 is ANQGSEA. The CDR3 length is 13 residues. The CDR3 bases are TGCAGCGTTGAAGTGACAGGGCATGAAAAACTGTTTTTT. It codes for CSVEVTGHEKLFF.

The genes are TRBV11-2 and TRBJ2-5; the match to TRBD2 covers 10 bases. Germline CDR1 is SGHAT and CDR2 is FQNNGV. With 0 bases clipped from V and 2 bases from J, the junction kept 9 bases outside the gene matches. The CDR3 contains 18 residues. CDR3 sequence: CASSLEGFSGGQQETQYF. In DNA, the CDR3 is TGTGCCAGCAGCTTAGAGGGGTTTAGCGGGGGGCAACAAGAGACCCAGTACTTC.

The J gene is TRBJ1-1, the V gene TRBV7-9, with D perhaps TRBD1 (6 bases). Trimming took off 5 bases at V and 5 bases at J, with 12 bases between the two ends. Germline V gives CDR1 SEHNR, CDR2 FQNEAQ (reference sequence). The CDR3 runs 13 residues. The DNA of the CDR3 is TGTGCCAGCAGCCCGCGCAGGGGAACTGAAGCTTTCTTT. This codes for CASSPRRGTEAFF.

This rearrangement joins TRBV6-5 to TRBJ2-7, with 9 positions matching TRBD1. J gave up 5 bases and V 6 bases, and 11 bases lay outside the gene matches. Germline CDR1 is MNHEY and CDR2 is SVGAGI. The CDR3 totals 15 residues. The CDR3 here is CASRRSGTGQHEQYF. The CDR3 coding sequence is TGTGCCAGCAGGCGATCCGGGACAGGGCAGCACGAGCAGTACTTC.

The V gene is TRBV15, the J gene TRBJ1-2; D ambiguous. Germline CDR1 LNHNV, CDR2 YYDKDF (reference sequence). The CDR3 is 12 residues long. Trimming removed 3 bases from V and 8 bases from J, with 10 bases in between. CDR3 sequence (DNA): TGTGCCACCAGCAGTACTATCCAAGGCTACACCTTC. This codes for CATSSTIQGYTF.